This paragraph covers one T cell receptor (beta chain) sequence. Its antigen is not identified. This specimen comes from a study of shared clonotypes between healthy human individuals. Study results and caveats: The study generally estimated greater richness for naive than memory subsets.

Sequencing used immunoSEQ multiplex PCR; TCRdb keeps in-frame clones, though not all of them. This sample yields roughly 2,500,000 clones, of which roughly 93% are seen a single time; roughly 0.39% belongs to the top ten. A CD45RA-negative memory subset and a CD45RA+ naive subset were separated from the CD4+ cells. Sequences were obtained from naive CD4+ T cells from PBMCs. Subset reported: CD45RA+ positively selected. The source is a man younger than 30 in good health. Some clones in this sample may be carry-over from other donors' samples.

The CDR3 loop is CASSQAPYEKLFF. In DNA form, the CDR3 reads TGCGCCAGCAGCCAGGCTCCCTATGAAAAACTGTTTTTT. The chain links TRBV4-3 to TRBJ1-4; D is unresolved. The V end was cut by 3 bases, the J end by 6 bases, with 8 bases between. Germline V lookup: CDR1 LGHNA, CDR2 YSLEER. This CDR3 contains 13 residues.